This passage covers 19 T cell receptor beta chains from one sample sequenced in a study of T cell changes during pregnancy in multiple sclerosis. Using immunoSEQ multiplex PCR, the repertoire was profiled, and TCRdb retains in-frame clones only, with some absent. The sample records approximately 130,000 clones, 90% to 96% being singletons. This material consisted of peripheral blood, taken after pregnancy. Every receptor here comes from a female donor with multiple sclerosis, enrolled in a pregnancy study.

This chain links TRBV7-2 with TRBJ2-2, with 10 bases lining up with TRBD1. The CDR3 consists of 15 residues. Losses at the gene ends were 5 bases for V and 9 bases for J; bases not matched to a gene: 9. Germline-derived CDR1 and CDR2 are SGHTA and FQGNSA. The CDR3 sequence: CASSADRGNLRELFF. CDR3 bases: TGTGCCAGCAGCGCGGACAGGGGGAATTTGAGGGAGCTGTTTTTT.

This clone was picked up one time. The V call is TRBV9, the J call TRBJ2-3; D not resolved. V was shortened by 4 bases and J by 2 bases, with 14 bases between the two germline ends. Germline CDR1 SGDLS, CDR2 YYNGEE. The CDR3 has 15 residues. The CDR3 region is CASSSRRLSTDTQYF. In DNA form, the CDR3 reads TGTGCCAGCAGCAGCCGCCGACTCTCCACAGATACGCAGTATTTT. The complete variable domain, with remaining parts taken from reference TRBV9 and TRBJ2-3, reads DSGVTQTPKHLITATGQRVTLRCSPRSGDLSVYWYQQSLDQGLQFLIQYYNGEERAKGNILERFSAQQFPDLHSELNLSSLELGDSALYFCASSSRRLSTDTQYFGPGTRLTVL.

The chain employs TRBV6-5 and TRBJ2-7, with 10 bases aligning to TRBD2. Germline V gives CDR1 MNHEY, CDR2 SVGAGI. The V and J ends lost 4 bases and 2 bases, in that order; junction bases with no gene match: 5. This CDR3 spans 15 amino acids. DNA for the CDR3: TGTGCCAGCAGTTCACTAGCGGGATCTCCCTACGAGCAGTACTTC. As protein: CASSSLAGSPYEQYF.

With respect to this clone: Other DNA sequences in the sample encode the same CDR3. The chain is built from TRBV7-9 and TRBJ2-7; the D gene is possibly TRBD2 (6 bases). CDR1 is SEHNR, CDR2 FQNEAQ, per germline (reference sequence). The CDR3 consists of 13 residues. V dropped 4 bases and J dropped 3 bases, with 10 bases sitting between them. The CDR3 coding sequence is TGTGCCAGCAGCTCGCGGGGATACTACGAGCAGTACTTC. It encodes CASSSRGYYEQYF.

This clone was seen a single time. The chain is built from TRBV19 and TRBJ2-1; 9 bases align to TRBD1. Trimming cost V 7 bases and J 6 bases; bases outside gene matches: 7. The CDR3 length is 14 residues. The germline V gene has CDR1 LNHDA and CDR2 SQIVND (reference sequence). The CDR3 sequence is CASTLGTGINEQFF. DNA for the CDR3: TGTGCCAGTACCCTCGGGACAGGGATCAATGAGCAGTTCTTC.

The V call is TRBV28, the J call TRBJ2-7; D remains unclear. V gave up 6 bases and J gave up 2 bases, with 17 bases separating them. CDR1 and CDR2 (germline): MDHEN, SYDVKM. The CDR3 has 15 amino acids. The CDR3 protein is CASSRYALAAYEQYF. Written as DNA, the CDR3 is TGTGCCAGCAGCCGCTACGCTCTCGCGGCCTACGAGCAGTACTTC.

The chain uses TRBV20-1 and TRBJ1-1; D is unclear. V lost 2 bases to trimming and J lost 6 bases, with 4 bases between them. CDR1 is DFQATT, CDR2 SNEGSKA, per germline (reference sequence). CDR3 length equals 10 residues. Here the CDR3 reads CSARSAEAFF. The DNA of the CDR3 is TGCAGTGCTAGATCCGCTGAAGCTTTCTTT.

The chain carries TRBV7-2 and TRBJ1-1; tentative D call: TRBD1 (6 bases). The germline V and J ends were trimmed by 3 bases and 8 bases, with 7 bases remaining between them. Germline CDR1 reads SGHTA; CDR2 reads FQGNSA. The CDR3 runs 11 residues. The CDR3 spells CASSFDREAFF. The CDR3 DNA reads TGTGCCAGCAGCTTTGACAGGGAAGCTTTCTTT.

The chain recombines TRBV28 with TRBJ2-7; TRBD2 is a possible D gene (5 bases). The CDR3 covers 15 residues. Germline CDR1 reads MDHEN; CDR2 reads SYDVKM. V was clipped by 5 bases and J by 4 bases, with 18 bases between them. The DNA of the CDR3 is TGTGCCAGCAGTCCCCCTGGGTTGAGAGGGTACGAGCAGTACTTC. As protein: CASSPPGLRGYEQYF.

CDR3 coding DNA: TGTGCCAGCAGCGTTGGGGCAGATGGAAACACCATATATTTT. Its protein product is CASSVGADGNTIYF. The rearrangement links TRBV9 to TRBJ1-3, with D possibly TRBD1 on 5 matching bases. V was pared by 2 bases and J by 3 bases, with 9 bases between. The germline V gene has CDR1 SGDLS and CDR2 YYNGEE. This CDR3 has 14 amino acids.

The chain employs TRBV5-1 and TRBJ1-5; a possible D gene is TRBD1 (6 bases). Trimming pared 6 bases from V and 3 bases from J, leaving 19 bases between. CDR1 and CDR2 from the germline V gene are SGHRS and YFSETQ. This CDR3 is built from 16 residues. The CDR3 loop reads CASTAGALSNNQPQHF. In nucleotides, the CDR3 is TGCGCCAGCACCGCAGGGGCTCTATCAAACAATCAGCCCCAGCATTTT.

The chain links TRBV4-2 to TRBJ2-3, with 14 bases that match TRBD2. J was trimmed by 2 bases and V by 0 bases; bases with no gene match: 13. Germline CDR1 is LGHNA and CDR2 is YNFKEQ. CDR3 length: 21 residues. The CDR3 bases are TGTGCCAGCAGCCAAGAGACCTCGGGACTAGCGGGAGTAGTAAACACAGATACGCAGTATTTT. It encodes CASSQETSGLAGVVNTDTQYF.

A single count supports this clone. The gene calls are TRBV30 and TRBJ2-7, with 12 positions matching TRBD1. Per the germline V gene, CDR1 is GTSNPN and CDR2 is SVGIG (reference sequence). Losses at the gene ends were 5 bases for V and 4 bases for J; bases not matched to a gene: 9. This CDR3 comprises 15 residues. The CDR3 region has the DNA TGTGCCTGGGACGCGGGACAGGGGGCCGTATACGAGCAGTACTTC. Protein: CAWDAGQGAVYEQYF.

This chain uses TRBV27 with TRBJ1-2; TRBD1 matches at 7 bases. The CDR3 is made up of 14 amino acids. Germline V CDR1 and CDR2: MNHEY, SMNVEV (reference sequence). The J segment lost 6 bases and the V segment lost 4 bases, leaving 8 bases of the junction unmatched. The CDR3 loop is CASSWRGQLDGYTF. The CDR3 nucleotides are TGTGCCAGCAGTTGGAGGGGACAGCTAGATGGCTACACCTTC.

The chain recombines TRBV7-2 with TRBJ2-2; D is unclear. Trimming took 0 bases from V and 0 from J, leaving 8 bases between them. This CDR3 has 16 residues. Germline CDR1 reads SGHTA; CDR2 reads FQGNSA. The CDR3 is CASSLAGGANTGELFF. The CDR3 coding sequence is TGTGCCAGCAGCTTAGCCGGCGGCGCGAACACCGGGGAGCTGTTTTTT.

The rearrangement links TRBV10-3 to TRBJ2-7; tentatively, D is TRBD1 (6 bases). Germline V gives CDR1 ENHRY, CDR2 SYGVKD. Deletions cut 3 bases from V and 0 bases from J, with 12 bases between. The CDR3 is 15 amino acids. CDR3 sequence (DNA): TGTGCCATCAGTGATAGGACAGATACCTCCTACGAGCAGTACTTC. This encodes CAISDRTDTSYEQYF.

The rearrangement uses TRBV19 and TRBJ2-1; 8 bases agree with TRBD2. The V segment lost 3 bases and the J segment 7 bases; nucleotides outside the gene matches: 17. The germline V gene encodes CDR1 LNHDA and CDR2 SQIVND (reference sequence). This CDR3 comprises 18 residues. The CDR3 here is CASSMSPSGRGFKNEQFF. The DNA for the CDR3 is TGTGCCAGTAGTATGAGTCCGAGCGGGAGAGGGTTTAAGAATGAGCAGTTCTTC.

This sequence joins TRBV28 and TRBJ2-1; TRBD2 aligns across 9 bases. Germline V CDR1 and CDR2: MDHEN, SYDVKM. V lost 8 bases, J lost 7 bases, and 9 bases stayed unmatched. CDR3 length: 14 amino acids. The CDR3 nucleotides read TGTGCCAGCGCCCCTAGCGGGATAGTGAATGAGCAGTTCTTC. This sequence encodes CASAPSGIVNEQFF.

The V call is TRBV19, the J call TRBJ2-1, with TRBD2 matching 7 bases. Germline assignment: CDR1 LNHDA and CDR2 SQIVND (reference sequence). This CDR3 spans 12 amino acids. V lost 9 bases, J lost 7 bases, and 6 bases stayed unmatched. Written as DNA, the CDR3 is TGTGCCAGCAGGGTGGGGGGGAATGAGCAGTTCTTC. Its protein product is CASRVGGNEQFF.